This T cell receptor (beta chain) was sequenced in a study of molecular identifiers for immune sequencing clone quantification. The V end lost 0 bases, the J end lost 8 bases, and 11 bases lay between the germline ends. Per germline, CDR1 WSHSY and CDR2 SAAADI. The CDR3 has 14 amino acids. Investigators produced naive CD8 libraries from about 21,000 to 970,000 sorted cells, drawing on 10%, 30% or 50% RNA. One entry per CDR3 protein results from TCRdb running MiXCR on the PCR reads. This table has 100,000 or so distinct CDR3 sequences, about 35% appearing once. The source of this sequence is a human donor in good health. Some libraries in this study had Jurkat cell RNA spiked in. The chain links TRBV10-2 to TRBJ2-1; the D is unclear. Sequencing was performed on naive CD8+ T cells from blood, with Jurkat cell RNA spiked in. Subset meaning: FACS-sorted CD8+CD4-CCR7+CD45RA+ naive T cells. For the CDR3, the DNA is TGCGCCAGCAGTGAGTCGATCCTGCCCGATGAGCAGTTCTTC. Its translation is CASSESILPDEQFF.